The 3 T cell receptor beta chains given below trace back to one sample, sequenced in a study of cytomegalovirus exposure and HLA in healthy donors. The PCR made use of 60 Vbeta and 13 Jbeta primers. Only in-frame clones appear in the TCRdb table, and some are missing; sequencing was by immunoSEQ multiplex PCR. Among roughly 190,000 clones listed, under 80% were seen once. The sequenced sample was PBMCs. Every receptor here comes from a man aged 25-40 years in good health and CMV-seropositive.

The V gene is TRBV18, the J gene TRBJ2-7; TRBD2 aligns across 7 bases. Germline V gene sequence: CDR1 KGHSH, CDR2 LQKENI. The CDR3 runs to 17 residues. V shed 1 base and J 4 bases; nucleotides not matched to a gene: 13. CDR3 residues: CASSPRAESGKKYEQYF. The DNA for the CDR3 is TGTGCCAGCTCACCACGGGCGGAAAGCGGGAAGAAGTACGAGCAGTACTTC.

This chain's CDR3 is CASSQEPGGAFF. In DNA form, the CDR3 reads TGCGCCAGCAGCCAAGAGCCCGGGGGGGCTTTCTTT. The rearrangement uses TRBV4-1 and TRBJ1-1; tentative D call: TRBD1 (5 bases). Germline lookup yields CDR1 MGHRA and CDR2 YSYEKL. The CDR3 extends over 12 amino acids. Trimming cost V 0 bases and J 11 bases, with 10 bases left between them.

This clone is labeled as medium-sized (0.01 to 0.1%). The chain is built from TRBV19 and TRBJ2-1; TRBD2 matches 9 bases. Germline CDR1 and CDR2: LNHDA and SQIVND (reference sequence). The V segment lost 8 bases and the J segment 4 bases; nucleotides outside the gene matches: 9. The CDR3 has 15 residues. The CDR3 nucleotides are TGTGCCAGTGAACCCGGGACTAGCACTTACAATGAGCAGTTCTTC. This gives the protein CASEPGTSTYNEQFF.